One and the same sample provided the 24 T cell receptor beta chains below, sequenced in a study of T cells in Graves' hyperthyroidism and ophthalmopathy. Authors of the study amplified TCR beta CDR3 regions from RNA transcripts. A set of HTBI primers served as the primers for a first-round RT-PCR of the TCR CDR3. Each CDR3 protein is one row after TCRdb ran MiXCR on the multiplex PCR reads. The table lists hundreds of thousands of distinct CDR3 sequences, 16% of them singletons. Sequenced sample: blood. The receptor set was obtained from a woman aged 40-49 years with Graves' ophthalmopathy.

The V and J genes are TRBV6-2 or TRBV6-3 and TRBJ2-7, with D perhaps matching TRBD1 (6 bases). V was clipped by 11 bases and J by 3 bases, with 20 bases between them. The CDR3 extends over 14 amino acids. Germline V lookup: CDR1 MNHEY, CDR2 SVGEGT. Here the CDR3 DNA reads TGTGCCGGGTCCCTACAGGGTAAGGGCTACGAGCAGTACTTC. Its protein is CAGSLQGKGYEQYF.

The rearrangement joins TRBV29-1 to TRBJ2-7, with 7 positions matching TRBD1. Germline V gives CDR1 SQVTM, CDR2 ANQGSEA. The junction had 18 bases not matched to a gene; V was cut back by 7 bases and J by 6 bases. CDR3 length equals 15 residues. CDR3 region: CSAQGQPASSSEQYF. The CDR3 DNA reads as TGCAGCGCCCAGGGACAGCCCGCTTCGTCTTCCGAGCAGTACTTC.

This clonotype showed up many times. The chain carries TRBV2 and TRBJ2-2; 8 bases fit TRBD2. Germline CDR1 reads SNHLY; CDR2 reads FYNNEI. The CDR3 has 15 amino acids. The V gene end was trimmed by 5 bases and the J gene end by 0 bases; junction bases not matched to a gene: 2. The CDR3 sequence is CASSWRGANTGELFF. As DNA, the CDR3 is TGTGCCAGCAGTTGGCGGGGGGCGAACACCGGGGAGCTGTTTTTT.

The chain combines TRBV9 with TRBJ2-3; D is perhaps TRBD2 (6 bases). Germline loops: CDR1 SGDLS, CDR2 YYNGEE. The CDR3 consists of 16 residues. Trimming took off 1 base at V and 0 bases at J, with 12 bases between the two ends. CDR3 nucleotides: TGTGCCAGCAGCGTAATGTTAGCGGCTAGCACAGATACGCAGTATTTT. Translating it yields CASSVMLAASTDTQYF.

V is TRBV6-1 and J is TRBJ2-1; D remains unclear. The CDR3 is 12 residues long. The V and J ends lost 7 bases and 5 bases respectively, with 9 bases between them. The germline CDR1 and CDR2 sequences are MNHNS and SASEGT. DNA for the CDR3: TGTGCCAGCAAAACGCGTAACAATGAGCAGTTCTTC. Its translation is CASKTRNNEQFF.

Many counts were recorded for this clonotype. This chain links TRBV12-3 or TRBV12-4 with TRBJ2-3, with 7 bases aligning to TRBD2. The J segment lost 2 bases and the V segment lost 3 bases, leaving 2 bases of the junction unmatched. The CDR3 spans 14 residues. CDR3 nucleotide sequence: TGTGCCAGCAGTTTCCAGCGGGACACAGATACGCAGTATTTT. It is translated as CASSFQRDTDTQYF.

This clonotype was seen repeatedly, ten times or more. The CDR3 protein is CASSSGDRTEAFF. The DNA of the CDR3 is TGTGCCAGCAGTTCGGGGGATCGCACTGAAGCTTTCTTT. The chain employs TRBV28 and TRBJ1-1; a possible D gene is TRBD1 (5 bases). Trimming stripped 4 bases from V and 4 bases from J, with 10 bases between. Germline loops: CDR1 MDHEN, CDR2 SYDVKM. The CDR3 covers 13 residues.

With respect to this clonotype: A much larger clone is a single base away; this may be a read error. The chain couples TRBV6-1 to TRBJ2-7, with a weak D call TRBD2 (5 bases). This CDR3 has 14 residues. Germline V lookup: CDR1 MNHNS, CDR2 SASEGT. The CDR3 region is CVSSDPGSSYEQYF. For the CDR3, the DNA is TGTGTCAGCAGTGACCCGGGGAGCTCCTACGAGCAGTACTTC.

This clonotype was observed a few times. At one end the junction does not follow the germline gene, possibly because of a read error. The chain carries TRBV2 and TRBJ2-7, with D possibly called TRBD1 or TRBD2 (6 bases each). This CDR3 contains 13 residues. The germline gives CDR1 SNHLY, CDR2 FYNNEI. The CDR3 DNA reads TGTGCCAGCAGTGAATACGGGGGCGGCGAGCAGTGCTTC. Protein sequence: CASSEYGGGEQCF.

This clonotype was found a few times. The chain employs TRBV12-5 and TRBJ2-2; D not certain. The germline gives CDR1 LGHNT, CDR2 FRNRAP. The CDR3 is 11 residues long. V was pared by 3 bases and J by 7 bases, with 3 bases between. CDR3 coding DNA: TGTGCTAGTGGTTTATTCGGGGAGCTGTTTTTT. Its protein product is CASGLFGELFF.

The chain uses TRBV12-3 or TRBV12-4 and TRBJ2-7, with D possibly TRBD2 on 5 matching bases. The CDR3 runs to 12 residues. The V end lost 2 bases, the J end lost 9 bases, and 11 bases lay between the germline ends. In DNA, the CDR3 is TGTGCCAGCAGTTTAAGGTTCAGCGGGCAGTACTTC. Its protein product is CASSLRFSGQYF.

This clonotype was seen repeatedly, ten times or more. This rearrangement joins TRBV2 to TRBJ1-1, with D perhaps TRBD1 (6 bases). The CDR3 length is 11 residues. V was cut by 10 bases and J by 1 base, with 7 bases left in between. Germline CDR1 and CDR2: SNHLY and FYNNEI. This chain's CDR3 is CAKGENTEAFF. CDR3 coding DNA: TGTGCCAAGGGGGAGAACACTGAAGCTTTCTTT.

This clonotype was seen many times. The rearrangement uses TRBV20-1 and TRBJ2-3; 9 bases line up with TRBD2. In germline, CDR1 is DFQATT, CDR2 SNEGSKA (reference sequence). The CDR3 length is 18 residues. The V and J ends lost 0 bases and 2 bases, in that order; junction bases with no gene match: 12. CDR3 sequence: CSARDPAGGPIPTDTQYF. The CDR3 coding sequence is TGCAGTGCTAGAGATCCGGCGGGAGGGCCAATCCCCACAGATACGCAGTATTTT.

There are a few counts of this clonotype. The CDR3 protein is CATREGYSYEQYF. The CDR3 DNA follows: TGTGCCACTCGGGAGGGATACTCCTACGAGCAGTACTTC. The rearrangement links TRBV19 to TRBJ2-7; TRBD2 matches 8 bases. V trimming: 10 bases; J trimming: 0 bases; junction bases outside the gene matches: 5. This CDR3 has 13 residues. In germline, CDR1 is LNHDA, CDR2 SQIVND (reference sequence). Full variable domain (remainder filled in from reference TRBV19 and TRBJ2-7): DGGITQSPKYLFRKEGQNVTLSCEQNLNHDAMYWYRQDPGQGLRLIYYSQIVNDFQKGDIAEGYSVSREKKESFPLTVTSAQKNPTAFYLCATREGYSYEQYFGPGTRLTVT.

This clonotype has more than one count but fewer than ten. The chain carries TRBV20-1 and TRBJ2-4; TRBD2 aligns across 14 bases. Germline V gene data show CDR1 as DFQATT and CDR2 as SNEGSKA (reference sequence). The CDR3 totals 20 residues. V gave up 5 bases and J gave up 2 bases; unmatched junction bases: 17. DNA for the CDR3: TGCAGTGCTTTCCCCACCGGGACTAGCGGGAGTGGAGTAACCAAAAACATTCAGTACTTC. This sequence encodes CSAFPTGTSGSGVTKNIQYF.

The V gene is TRBV28, the J gene TRBJ2-1; 8 bases map to TRBD1. The ends lost 5 bases at V and 10 bases at J; junction bases unmatched: 13. Germline V lookup: CDR1 MDHEN, CDR2 SYDVKM. The CDR3 spans 15 residues. CDR3 protein: CASSVPGQGAGEQFF. For the CDR3, the DNA is TGTGCCAGCAGTGTCCCCGGACAGGGCGCGGGCGAGCAGTTCTTC.

The chain uses TRBV9 and TRBJ2-3; 7 nucleotides line up with TRBD1. Germline V gene lookup returns CDR1 SGDLS and CDR2 YYNGEE. Losses at the gene ends were 6 bases for V and 4 bases for J; bases not matched to a gene: 8. CDR3 length: 14 residues. The CDR3 region is CASTRTGVPDTQYF. CDR3 nucleotides: TGTGCCAGCACCCGAACAGGGGTTCCAGATACGCAGTATTTT.

This clonotype was picked up many times. This chain uses TRBV20-1 with TRBJ2-1; D not certain. Germline CDR1 is DFQATT and CDR2 is SNEGSKA (reference sequence). V shed 5 bases and J shed 7 bases, with 15 bases lying between them. The length of the CDR3 is 13 residues. The CDR3 sequence is CSAPTRWGNEQFF. In DNA form, the CDR3 reads TGCAGTGCTCCGACCAGGTGGGGAAATGAGCAGTTCTTC.

This clonotype was seen repeatedly, ten times or more. The chain joins TRBV6-1 to TRBJ2-7; no reliable D call. The V end was cut by 2 bases, the J end by 7 bases, with 15 bases between. This CDR3 is built from 14 residues. Looked up from germline, CDR1 is MNHNS and CDR2 is SASEGT. CDR3 bases: TGTGCCAGCAGTGAACGAGGATTCCCACGGGAGCAGTACTTC. Residues: CASSERGFPREQYF.

In this sample, this clonotype turned up many times. V gene TRBV30 combines with J gene TRBJ2-1; possibly TRBD2 for D (5 bases). CDR1 GTSNPN and CDR2 SVGIG come from the germline V gene (reference sequence). This CDR3 contains 17 residues. V was pared by 3 bases and J by 8 bases, with 26 bases between. CDR3 sequence: CAWSPAGVFLGEDEQFF. The CDR3, as DNA: TGTGCCTGGAGCCCCGCCGGGGTTTTCCTAGGAGAGGATGAGCAGTTCTTC.

This clonotype occurred many times. The gene calls are TRBV11-2 and TRBJ1-3, with D possibly matching TRBD1 (5 bases). This CDR3 spans 14 amino acids. With 1 base removed from V and 4 bases from J, the gap between germline ends came to 8 bases. Germline loops: CDR1 SGHAT, CDR2 FQNNGV. In DNA, the CDR3 is TGTGCCAGCAGCTTAGCAGGGATGGGAAACACCATATATTTT. It translates to CASSLAGMGNTIYF. Looking up the rest from reference TRBV11-2 and TRBJ1-3 gives the full variable domain: EAGVAQSPRYKIIEKRQSVAFWCNPISGHATLYWYQQILGQGPKLLIQFQNNGVVDDSQLPKDRFSAERLKGVDSTLKIQPAKLEDSAVYLCASSLAGMGNTIYFGEGSWLTVV.

The chain uses TRBV19 and TRBJ1-1, with 11 bases aligning to TRBD1. V lost 5 bases and J lost 3; bases outside the gene matches: 8. CDR3 length: 16 residues. Germline V gene data show CDR1 as LNHDA and CDR2 as SQIVND (reference sequence). Here the CDR3 DNA reads TGTGCCAGTAGTTCTGGGACAGGGGGAATCGACACTGAAGCTTTCTTT. Its translation: CASSSGTGGIDTEAFF.

This clonotype has just a few counts. V usage is TRBV6-1 and J usage is TRBJ2-5; 12 bases agree with TRBD2. Trimming at V came to 4 bases and at J to 4 bases, leaving 4 bases not matched to a gene. CDR3 length: 15 amino acids. The germline V gene encodes CDR1 MNHNS and CDR2 SASEGT. The CDR3 reads CASSASSGGGETQYF. In DNA form, the CDR3 reads TGTGCCAGCAGTGCGTCTAGCGGGGGGGGAGAGACCCAGTACTTC.

This clonotype has a handful of counts. This rearrangement joins TRBV4-1 to TRBJ1-1, with D unclear. CDR3 length: 15 residues. Germline CDR1 is MGHRA and CDR2 is YSYEKL. Trimming pared 4 bases from V and 6 bases from J, leaving 18 bases between. CDR3 sequence: CASSPPEGLHAEAFF. The DNA for the CDR3 is TGCGCCAGCAGCCCCCCCGAGGGTTTGCATGCTGAAGCTTTCTTT.